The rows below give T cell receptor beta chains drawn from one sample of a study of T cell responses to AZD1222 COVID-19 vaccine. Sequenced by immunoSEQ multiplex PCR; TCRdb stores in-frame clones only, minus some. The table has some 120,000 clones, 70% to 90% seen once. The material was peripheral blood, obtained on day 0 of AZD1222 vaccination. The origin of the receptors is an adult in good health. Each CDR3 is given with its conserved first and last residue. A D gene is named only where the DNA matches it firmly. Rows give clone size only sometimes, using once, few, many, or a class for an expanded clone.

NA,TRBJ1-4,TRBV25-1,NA,TGTGCCAGCAGTGAAATACAACGCGGCCCCGCGGAGGAAAAACTGTTTTTT,CASSEIQRGPAEEKLFF
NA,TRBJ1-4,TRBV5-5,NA,TGTGCCAGCAGCGTGGGGATCACTAATGAAAAACTGTTTTTT,CASSVGITNEKLFF
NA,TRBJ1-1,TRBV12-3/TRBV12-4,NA,TGTGCCAGCAGTGCCACAGGGTCCACTGAAGCTTTCTTT,CASSATGSTEAFF
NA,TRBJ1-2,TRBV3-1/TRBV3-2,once,TGTGCCAGCAGCCAGGACAGAACTAACTATGGCTACACCTTC,CASSQDRTNYGYTF
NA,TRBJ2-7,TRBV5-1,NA,TGCGCCAGCAGCTTGCCTCTGCAGGGTCACCACGAGCAGTACTTC,CASSLPLQGHHEQYF
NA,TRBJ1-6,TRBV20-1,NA,TGCAGTGCTAGCTCCGGGCCCGGGGCCCACTTT,CSASSGPGAHF
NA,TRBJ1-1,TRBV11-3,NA,TGTGCCAGCAGCTTAAGCAGCAACACTGAAGCTTTCTTT,CASSLSSNTEAFF
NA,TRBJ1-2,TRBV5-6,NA,TGTGCCAGCAGCCCGGGCCCCCCAGGGAACTATGGCTACACCTTC,CASSPGPPGNYGYTF
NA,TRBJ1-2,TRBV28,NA,TGTGCCAGCGGGGGGAACTATGGCTACACCTTC,CASGGNYGYTF
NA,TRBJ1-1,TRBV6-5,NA,TGTGCCAGCAGTTCAAAACTCCTGGGGCATGAAGCTTTCTTT,CASSSKLLGHEAFF
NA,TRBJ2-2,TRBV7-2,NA,TGTGCCAGCAGCCCCGGAAGGGGGAACACCGGGGAGCTGTTTTTT,CASSPGRGNTGELFF
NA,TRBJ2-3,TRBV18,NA,TGTGCCAGCTCCCGGCTGCGGGTGCCCACAGATACGCAGTATTTT,CASSRLRVPTDTQYF
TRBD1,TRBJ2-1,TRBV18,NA,TGTGCCAGCTCAACGAGACAGGGCTGGAATGAGCAGTTCTTC,CASSTRQGWNEQFF
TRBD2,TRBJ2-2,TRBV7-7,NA,TGTGCTAGCAGCCCACTAGCGGGACCCAACACCGGGGAGCTGTTTTTT,CASSPLAGPNTGELFF
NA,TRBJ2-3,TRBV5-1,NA,TGCGCCAGCAGTTATGGGCTCACAGATACGCAGTATTTT,CASSYGLTDTQYF
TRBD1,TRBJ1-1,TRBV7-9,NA,TGTGCCAGCAGCCTACAGGGGCAGAACACTGAAGCTTTCTTT,CASSLQGQNTEAFF
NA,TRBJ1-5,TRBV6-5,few,TGTGCCAGCGGGGGGCTCAATCAGCCCCAGCATTTT,CASGGLNQPQHF
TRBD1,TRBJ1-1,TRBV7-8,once,TGTGCCAGCAGCGCGAAGACAGGGGCGAACACTGAAGCTTTCTTT,CASSAKTGANTEAFF
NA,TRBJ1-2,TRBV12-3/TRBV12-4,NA,TGTGCCAGCAGTTTCGGGCCGGGGGGCTACACCTTC,CASSFGPGGYTF
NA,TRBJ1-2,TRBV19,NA,TGTGCCAGTAGTCCTGACAGCGGTTTGTCTTATGGCTACACCTTC,CASSPDSGLSYGYTF
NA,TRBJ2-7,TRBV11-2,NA,TGTGCCAGCAGCTTAGAACGGCAGGGAACCTACGAGCAGTACTTC,CASSLERQGTYEQYF
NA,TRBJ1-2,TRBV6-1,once,TGTGCCAGCAGTGAAGCGTTGATCGGGGGAACTAACTATGGCTACACCTTC,CASSEALIGGTNYGYTF
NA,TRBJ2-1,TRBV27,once,TGTGCCAGCAGTCCCCCGAACAGGGTGAATGAGCAGTTCTTC,CASSPPNRVNEQFF
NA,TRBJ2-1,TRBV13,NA,TGTGCCAGCAGCTTAGCGGGGGATCACAATGAGCAGTTCTTC,CASSLAGDHNEQFF
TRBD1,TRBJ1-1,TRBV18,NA,TGTGCCAGCTCACAGGGGGCAATGAACACTGAAGCTTTCTTT,CASSQGAMNTEAFF
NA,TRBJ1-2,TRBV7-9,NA,TGTGCCAGCAGCCTGTCTACGACCTATGGCTACACCTTC,CASSLSTTYGYTF
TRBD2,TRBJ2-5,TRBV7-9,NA,TGTGCCAGCAGACCCTGGGGACTAGCGGACCAAGAGACCCAGTACTTC,CASRPWGLADQETQYF
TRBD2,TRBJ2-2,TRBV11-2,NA,TGTGCCAGCAGCGCTTGGACTAGCGGGGGGGCTTCTACCGGGGAGCTGTTTTTT,CASSAWTSGGASTGELFF
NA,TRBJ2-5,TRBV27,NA,TGTGCCAGCAAAAAAGTTTATAGGGGCCAAGAGACCCAGTACTTC,CASKKVYRGQETQYF
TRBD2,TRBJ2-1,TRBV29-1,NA,TGCAGCATCCGGGAGGGGCCCTACAATGAGCAGTTCTTC,CSIREGPYNEQFF
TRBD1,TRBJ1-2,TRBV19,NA,TGTGCCAGTAGTATCCTCGTTTTCCGGGACAGCTCTCGCTATGGCTACACCTTC,CASSILVFRDSSRYGYTF
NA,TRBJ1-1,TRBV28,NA,TGTGCCAGCACTTCTATGAACACTGAAGCTTTCTTT,CASTSMNTEAFF
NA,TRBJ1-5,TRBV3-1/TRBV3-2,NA,TGTGCCAGCAGCCAAGATAGTACCGGGGGTCAGCCCCAGCATTTT,CASSQDSTGGQPQHF
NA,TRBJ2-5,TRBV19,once,TGTGCCAGTAGTACCCAGGGTGTGGAGACCCAGTACTTC,CASSTQGVETQYF
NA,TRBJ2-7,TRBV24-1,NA,TGTGCCACCAGTGACAGGCACTTCTCCTACGAGCAGTACTTC,CATSDRHFSYEQYF
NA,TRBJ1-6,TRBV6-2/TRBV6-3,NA,TGTGCCAGCAGTTTCGGACGGCAGAATTCACCCCTCCACTTT,CASSFGRQNSPLHF
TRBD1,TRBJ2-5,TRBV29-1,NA,TGCAGCGCCGGGACAGGGTCCAGGACCCAGTACTTC,CSAGTGSRTQYF
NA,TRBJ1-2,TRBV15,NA,TGTGCCACCAGCAGAGACCCTACCGATAACTATGGCTACACCTTC,CATSRDPTDNYGYTF
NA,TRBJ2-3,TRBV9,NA,TGTGCCAGCAGCCCCGCTGGCGGGGGCACAGATACGCAGTATTTT,CASSPAGGGTDTQYF
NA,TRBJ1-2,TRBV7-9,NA,TGTGCCAGCAGCTTAGTTGGACTCTACTATGGCTACACCTTC,CASSLVGLYYGYTF
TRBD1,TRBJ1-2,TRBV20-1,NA,TGCAGTGCTAGTCCAGGGGGCTATGGCTACACCTTC,CSASPGGYGYTF
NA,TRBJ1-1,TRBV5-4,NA,TGTGCCAGCAGGATGGACAGAGGCGCTGAAGCTTTCTTT,CASRMDRGAEAFF
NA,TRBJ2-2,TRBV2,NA,TGTGCCAGCAGCGAAACGGACACCGGGGAGCTGTTTTTT,CASSETDTGELFF
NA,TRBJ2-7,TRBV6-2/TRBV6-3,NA,TGTGCCAGCAGTTACCAGGGGAGGTACGAGCAGTACTTC,CASSYQGRYEQYF
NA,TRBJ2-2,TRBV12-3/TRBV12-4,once,TGTGCCGGCCATGGGAAAATTACCGGGGAGCTGTTTTTT,CAGHGKITGELFF
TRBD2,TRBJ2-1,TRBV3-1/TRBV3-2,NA,TGTGCCAGCAGCCAAGAAAGCGGGGTCCCAATACGGTTCTTC,CASSQESGVPIRFF
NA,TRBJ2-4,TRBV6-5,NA,TGTGCCAGCAGTTACTCGCTCACGCTAGCCAAAAACATTCAGTACTTC,CASSYSLTLAKNIQYF
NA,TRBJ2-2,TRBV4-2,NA,TGTGCCAGCAGCCAAGAATTCCAGCCTCTGAACACCGGGGAGCTGTTTTTT,CASSQEFQPLNTGELFF
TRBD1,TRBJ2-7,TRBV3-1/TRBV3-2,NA,TGTGCCAGCAGCCACGGACAGGGAGTAAGCGAGCAGTACTTC,CASSHGQGVSEQYF
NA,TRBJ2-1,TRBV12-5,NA,TGTGCTAGTGGGTTAACGGGTGAGCAGTTCTTC,CASGLTGEQFF
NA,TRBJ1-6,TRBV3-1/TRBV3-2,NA,TGTGCCAGCAGCCAAGATATCCTTTATAATTCACCCCTCCACTTT,CASSQDILYNSPLHF
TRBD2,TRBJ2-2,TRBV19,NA,TGTGCCAGTAGTCCAGCGGGGGGGCGTGTCACCGGGGAGCTGTTTTTT,CASSPAGGRVTGELFF
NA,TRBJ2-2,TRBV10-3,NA,TGTGCCATCAGTCCCCGGGGGACCGGGGAGCTGTTTTTT,CAISPRGTGELFF
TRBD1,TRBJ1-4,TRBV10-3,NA,TGTGCCATCAGTGGGACAGGGTACGAAAAACTGTTTTTT,CAISGTGYEKLFF
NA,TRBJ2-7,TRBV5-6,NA,TGTGCCAGCAGCTTCATGTCCGTCTACGAGCAGTACTTC,CASSFMSVYEQYF
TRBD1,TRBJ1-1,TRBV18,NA,TGTGCCAGCTCACCAAACCGAGGGGGCGCGAACACTGAAGCTTTCTTT,CASSPNRGGANTEAFF
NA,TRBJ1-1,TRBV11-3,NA,TGTGCCAGCAGTGGCGCAAACACTGAAGCTTTCTTT,CASSGANTEAFF